A selection of T cell receptor beta chains follows, all from one sample in a study of blood T cell repertoires in COVID-19. TCRdb's table, derived via immunoSEQ multiplex PCR, lists solely in-frame clones and lacks some. Seen here are about 130,000 clones, around 89% observed once, and the top ten hold approximately 10%. Sequencing input: peripheral blood. These receptors originate from a man aged 50 to 60 with acute or convalescent COVID-19. CDR3s include the opening cysteine and the closing phenylalanine or tryptophan. Fields, in order: J gene, D gene, V gene, clone size, CDR3 DNA, CDR3 protein. A D gene is named only where the DNA matches it firmly. Clone sizes are given selectively: once, few, many, or a class where the clone is expanded.

J: TRBJ1-5; D: .; V: TRBV3-1/TRBV3-2; size: .; DNA: TGTGCCAGCAGCCAAGGGTACGAAGGGGCCCAGCATTTT; CDR3: CASSQGYEGAQHF
J: TRBJ1-2; D: .; V: TRBV19; size: .; DNA: TGTGCCAGTAGTAGATACCCCAGGGGTGACTATGGCTACACCTTC; CDR3: CASSRYPRGDYGYTF
J: TRBJ2-3; D: TRBD1; V: TRBV5-1; size: .; DNA: TGCGCCAGCAGCCTAGGGACAGTCACAGATACGCAGTATTTT; CDR3: CASSLGTVTDTQYF
J: TRBJ1-1; D: .; V: TRBV7-9; size: .; DNA: TGTGCCAGCAGCTTAGATAGCGGGTACACTGAAGCTTTCTTT; CDR3: CASSLDSGYTEAFF
J: TRBJ2-1; D: .; V: TRBV5-6; size: once; DNA: TGTGCCAGCAGCTCGGACAATGAGCAGTTCTTC; CDR3: CASSSDNEQFF
J: TRBJ2-3; D: .; V: TRBV5-5; size: .; DNA: TGTGCCAGCAGCTACAGGTTTTCTAGCACAGATACGCAGTATTTT; CDR3: CASSYRFSSTDTQYF
J: TRBJ1-1; D: .; V: TRBV5-1; size: .; DNA: TGCGCCAGCAGCTCAGATATCGGGGGAGACACTGAAGCTTTCTTT; CDR3: CASSSDIGGDTEAFF
J: TRBJ1-2; D: TRBD1; V: TRBV5-6; size: .; DNA: TGTGCCAGCAGCTTGATTCTGACAGGGGACGGGACTAACTATGGCTACACCTTC; CDR3: CASSLILTGDGTNYGYTF
J: TRBJ2-7; D: .; V: TRBV7-2; size: .; DNA: TGTGCCAGCAGCTTAACCCGGACAGCCTCCTACGAGCAGTACTTC; CDR3: CASSLTRTASYEQYF
J: TRBJ2-1; D: TRBD2; V: TRBV25-1; size: .; DNA: TGTGCCAGCAGTGATTCTTTACTAGCGGGGAACTTTAATGAGCAGTTCTTC; CDR3: CASSDSLLAGNFNEQFF
J: TRBJ1-4; D: TRBD1; V: TRBV30; size: .; DNA: TGTGCCTGGAGTACGGAACAGGGGAAGGGTGAAAAACTGTTTTTT; CDR3: CAWSTEQGKGEKLFF